Listed here are 26 T cell receptor beta chains from one sample, sequenced in a study of blood T cell repertoires in COVID-19. Some clones are missing from TCRdb's copy, which holds only in-frame ones; the method was immunoSEQ multiplex PCR. The sample holds 150,000 to 200,000 clones, about 78% seen once. Material: PBMCs or T cells enriched from blood (not recorded which). These receptors all come from a woman between 45 and 65 years old who had recovered from COVID-19.

The CDR3 loop reads CASSDSGGSYNEQFF. CDR3 DNA sequence: TGTGCCAGCAGTGACAGTGGCGGGAGTTACAATGAGCAGTTCTTC. The chain couples TRBV25-1 to TRBJ2-1, with 7 bases that match TRBD2. The CDR3 extends over 15 amino acids. V shed 3 bases and J 4 bases; nucleotides not matched to a gene: 6. From germline, CDR1 is MGHDK and CDR2 SYGVNS.

This clone was seen a handful of times. The chain has TRBV28 and TRBJ2-1, with 7 bases aligning to TRBD2. CDR1 MDHEN and CDR2 SYDVKM come from the germline V gene. V lost 6 bases and J lost 0; bases outside the gene matches: 5. This CDR3 region has 15 residues. The CDR3 nucleotides are TGTGCCAGCAGGGGAGGGAGAGGCTCCTACAATGAGCAGTTCTTC. Protein: CASRGGRGSYNEQFF.

J is TRBJ2-3 and V is TRBV30, with TRBD1 identical over 8 bases. The junction had 3 bases not matched to a gene; V was cut back by 0 bases and J by 7 bases. Germline V gene data show CDR1 as GTSNPN and CDR2 as SVGIG (reference sequence). The CDR3 is made up of 13 amino acids. This CDR3 is CAWSVGTGYTQYF. CDR3 nucleotides: TGTGCCTGGAGTGTAGGGACAGGCTATACGCAGTATTTT.

V is TRBV19 and J is TRBJ2-2; TRBD2 matches 7 bases. The junction had 5 bases not matched to a gene; V was cut back by 7 bases and J by 3 bases. The CDR3 length is 14 residues. Per the germline V gene, CDR1 is LNHDA and CDR2 is SQIVND (reference sequence). CDR3 bases: TGTGCCAGTAACCCGGGACTACACACCGGGGAGCTGTTTTTT. This gives the protein CASNPGLHTGELFF.

V is TRBV30 and J is TRBJ2-7, with 9 bases aligning to TRBD2. Germline V lookup: CDR1 GTSNPN, CDR2 SVGIG (reference sequence). The junction had 7 bases not matched to a gene; V was cut back by 3 bases and J by 7 bases. The CDR3 is made up of 13 amino acids. The CDR3 here is CAWSGTSWLEQYF. The CDR3 bases are TGTGCCTGGAGCGGGACTAGCTGGTTGGAGCAGTACTTC.

For the CDR3, the DNA is TGTGCCTGGAGTCGTGGGGTAACAGGGAATTCACCCCTCCACTTT. Its protein product is CAWSRGVTGNSPLHF. The V gene is TRBV30, the J gene TRBJ1-6, with D possibly matching TRBD1 (6 bases). The CDR3 length is 15 residues. Germline CDR1 and CDR2: GTSNPN and SVGIG (reference sequence). V lost 2 bases, J lost 7 bases, and 15 bases lay in between.

The chain carries TRBV6-5 and TRBJ2-7, with D possibly being TRBD1 (6 bases). The CDR3 has 13 amino acids. The ends were cut back, 6 bases at V and 3 bases at J, with 12 bases in the middle. Germline lookup yields CDR1 MNHEY and CDR2 SVGAGI. CDR3 region: CASRLDRLYEQYF. The CDR3 nucleotides read TGTGCCAGCAGATTAGACAGGCTCTACGAGCAGTACTTC.

J is TRBJ2-3 and V is TRBV6-5; D perhaps matches TRBD2 (6 bases). Germline V gene lookup returns CDR1 MNHEY and CDR2 SVGAGI. There are 15 residues in the CDR3. Trimming pared 7 bases from V and 8 bases from J, leaving 22 bases between. The CDR3 reads CASKTERARFATQYF. The CDR3 nucleotides read TGTGCCAGCAAGACTGAGCGGGCGCGTTTTGCTACGCAGTATTTT.

J is TRBJ1-1 and V is TRBV9, with 8 bases identical to TRBD1. J was trimmed by 5 bases and V by 0 bases; bases with no gene match: 9. The CDR3 runs to 16 residues. The germline CDR1 and CDR2 sequences are SGDLS and YYNGEE. CDR3 sequence: CASSVDEAGGGTEAFF. CDR3 DNA: TGTGCCAGCAGCGTAGATGAGGCAGGGGGCGGGACTGAAGCTTTCTTT.

This clone was seen only once. The chain couples TRBV24-1 to TRBJ1-2, with 9 nucleotides matching TRBD1. This CDR3 has 15 amino acids. The J segment lost 2 bases and the V segment lost 4 bases, leaving 4 bases of the junction unmatched. From germline, CDR1 is KGHDR and CDR2 SFDVKD. The CDR3 spells CATSDPGTGNYGYTF. As DNA, the CDR3 is TGTGCCACCAGTGACCCTGGGACAGGGAACTATGGCTACACCTTC.

The CDR3 DNA reads as TGTGCCAGCAGTGAAGCAGAGGGGGGGTATACGCAGTATTTT. This gives the protein CASSEAEGGYTQYF. This chain links TRBV6-1 with TRBJ2-3; TRBD2 is a possible D gene (7 bases). With 0 bases removed from V and 7 bases from J, the gap between germline ends came to 11 bases. The CDR3 consists of 14 residues. Germline CDR1 and CDR2: MNHNS and SASEGT.

The chain combines TRBV18 with TRBJ1-6; TRBD1 might be the D (5 bases). From germline, CDR1 is KGHSH and CDR2 LQKENI. This CDR3 spans 14 amino acids. V lost 5 bases, J lost 8 bases, and 13 bases lay in between. As DNA, the CDR3 is TGTGCCAGCTCAATGACAGAGACTTATTCACCCCTCCACTTT. Protein sequence: CASSMTETYSPLHF.

The V and J genes are TRBV18 and TRBJ2-1; 9 bases are shared with TRBD1. With V trimmed by 3 bases and J by 9 bases, 9 bases remained unmatched. Germline V lookup: CDR1 KGHSH, CDR2 LQKENI. The CDR3 has 15 amino acids. In DNA, the CDR3 is TGTGCCAGCTCACCCCTGGGACAGGGTATCGGTGAGCAGTTCTTC. Residues: CASSPLGQGIGEQFF.

The J gene is TRBJ1-2, the V gene TRBV27; 8 bases line up with TRBD1. After removal of 0 bases from V and 4 bases from J, the junction contained 7 bases not matched to a gene. This CDR3 is 16 amino acids long. Germline CDR1 MNHEY, CDR2 SMNVEV (reference sequence). CDR3 bases: TGTGCCAGCAGTTTATCAGCAGGGGGCCGAAGCTATGGCTACACCTTC. Its protein is CASSLSAGGRSYGYTF.

The chain employs TRBV7-9 and TRBJ1-2; 9 nucleotides match TRBD1. Per the germline V gene, CDR1 is SEHNR and CDR2 is FQNEAQ (reference sequence). V lost 1 base and J lost 4; bases outside the gene matches: 4. This CDR3 has 15 amino acids. CDR3 nucleotides: TGTGCCAGCAGCTTAGGGGGACAGGGAGTCTATGGCTACACCTTC. Its translation is CASSLGGQGVYGYTF.

This clone has only one observation. The chain is built from TRBV3-1 (or the pseudogene TRBV3-2) and TRBJ1-3, with D possibly being TRBD1 (5 bases). The length of the CDR3 is 15 residues. Trimming removed 6 bases from V and 2 bases from J, with 14 bases in between. The germline gives CDR1 LGHDT, CDR2 YNNKEL (reference sequence). The CDR3 is CASRVGGEAGNTIYF. The CDR3 region has the DNA TGTGCCAGCAGAGTGGGGGGGGAAGCTGGAAACACCATATATTTT.

The chain couples TRBV19 to TRBJ2-5, with a tentative D call TRBD2 (6 bases). The CDR3 is 14 amino acids. The germline gives CDR1 LNHDA, CDR2 SQIVND (reference sequence). V was pared by 2 bases and J by 2 bases, with 9 bases between. Written as DNA, the CDR3 is TGTGCCAGTAGTATAAGAGGGAGGCAAGAGACCCAGTACTTC. Protein: CASSIRGRQETQYF.

This clone came up a few times. The CDR3 DNA is TGTGCCAGCAGCGTAGACGCGGGAGGGAACACCGGGGAGCTGTTTTTT. Its protein is CASSVDAGGNTGELFF. This chain joins TRBV9 and TRBJ2-2, with TRBD2 matching over 8 bases. The CDR3 has 16 amino acids. The V and J ends lost 0 bases and 1 base, in that order; junction bases with no gene match: 2. The germline V gene has CDR1 SGDLS and CDR2 YYNGEE.

This chain joins TRBV9 and TRBJ2-1; D is undetermined. V lost 0 bases, J lost 6 bases, and 4 bases lay in between. Germline lookup yields CDR1 SGDLS and CDR2 YYNGEE. The CDR3 runs to 12 residues. CDR3 sequence: CASSVGVNEQFF. CDR3 nucleotide sequence: TGTGCCAGCAGCGTAGGAGTCAATGAGCAGTTCTTC.

This clone was recorded many times. V gene TRBV7-9 combines with J gene TRBJ2-5; 10 nucleotides line up with TRBD1. Germline CDR1 is SEHNR and CDR2 is FQNEAQ (reference sequence). CDR3 length equals 14 residues. V was pared by 4 bases and J by 4 bases, with 3 bases of the junction left unmatched. CDR3 loop: CASSSTGGVETQYF. CDR3 nucleotides: TGTGCCAGCAGCTCGACAGGGGGCGTAGAGACCCAGTACTTC.

This chain connects TRBV5-6 to TRBJ2-1, with 10 bases identical to TRBD2. Germline V gives CDR1 SGHDT, CDR2 YYEEEE. Germline trimming cut 0 bases from V and 10 bases from J; bases unmatched to any gene: 1. This CDR3 spans 13 amino acids. CDR3 sequence: CASSLGLAGEQFF. The CDR3, as DNA: TGTGCCAGCAGCTTGGGACTAGCGGGCGAGCAGTTCTTC.

The chain is built from TRBV28 and TRBJ1-1, with D possibly being TRBD1 (5 bases). Trimming took off 8 bases at V and 4 bases at J, with 17 bases between the two ends. This CDR3 region has 14 residues. Germline lookup yields CDR1 MDHEN and CDR2 SYDVKM. CDR3 sequence (DNA): TGTGCCAGCGCCTCCTACAGGAAAGGCACTGAAGCTTTCTTT. Protein: CASASYRKGTEAFF.

As to this clone: Distinct nucleotide sequences in the sample also encode this CDR3. This chain uses TRBV27 with TRBJ2-7; D is perhaps TRBD2 (6 bases). V was shortened by 5 bases and J by 1 base, with 12 bases between the two germline ends. The CDR3 totals 14 residues. CDR1 is MNHEY and CDR2 is SMNVEV in the germline V gene (reference sequence). The CDR3 reads CASSLTGLSYEQYF. CDR3 DNA: TGTGCCAGCAGTCTAACAGGACTATCCTACGAGCAGTACTTC.

This clone appeared a few times. CDR3 in amino acids: CASSPRGRGGETQYF. The CDR3, as DNA: TGTGCCAGCAGCCCCCGGGGCAGGGGCGGGGAGACCCAGTACTTC. The chain links TRBV7-3 to TRBJ2-5; TRBD1 is a possible D gene (6 bases). Germline assignment: CDR1 SGHTA and CDR2 FQGTGA. V shed 5 bases and J shed 5 bases, with 18 bases lying between them. The CDR3 extends over 15 amino acids.

The chain carries TRBV7-8 and TRBJ2-1; 8 nucleotides match TRBD2. V dropped 6 bases and J dropped 14; count of bases not matched to a gene: 9. CDR1 is SGHVS, CDR2 FQNEAQ, per germline. CDR3 length: 12 amino acids. CDR3: CASRQSGTRKFF. The CDR3 bases are TGTGCCAGCAGACAATCCGGGACTAGAAAGTTCTTC.

V usage is TRBV6-5 and J usage is TRBJ1-2; D unclear. The CDR3 is 14 amino acids. V was clipped by 6 bases and J by 2 bases, with 13 bases between them. Germline V gene sequence: CDR1 MNHEY, CDR2 SVGAGI. CDR3 sequence (DNA): TGTGCCAGCAGCCGCGTGGAGGCGAACTATGGCTACACCTTC. Its protein product is CASSRVEANYGYTF.